The source of this T cell receptor beta chain is a study of tissue T cells after allogeneic stem cell transplantation. For this clone: Germline and genes here are mouse. The sequenced fragment ends 1 residue before the CDR3 boundary, so the rest is inferred from the germline J gene.

Repertoires were generated with immunoSEQ multiplex PCR, while TCRdb's copy carries only in-frame clones and drops some. The sample lists 7,500 to 8,500 clones; 45% to 60% were seen once. The V gene's germline CDR1 is SNHLY and CDR2 FYNGKV (reference sequence). The CDR3 runs to 13 residues. Between the trimmed V and J ends, which lost 0 bases and 7 bases, there was a span of 6 bases. The time point: mouse harvest day 7 after allogeneic transplant. Tail vein injection delivered 10^7 T-cell-depleted bone marrow cells and 10^6 splenic CD5+ T cells. V is TRBV3 and J is TRBJ1-4; D is undetermined. Sequencing used gut tissue. This receptor was taken from a female BALB/c mouse given C57BL/6 T cells with graft-versus-host disease after an allogeneic hematopoietic cell transplant. The DNA read from the CDR3 is TGTGCCAGCAGCTTAGCACGGGGCGAAAGATTATTT. This gives the protein CASSLARGERLF. The whole CDR3 is CASSLARGERLFF. The full variable domain, rest sourced from reference TRBV3 and TRBJ1-4, is GPKVLQIPSHQIIDMGQMVTLNCDPVSNHLYFYWYKQILGQQMEFLVNFYNGKVMEKSKLFKDQFSVERPDGSYFTLKIQPTALEDSAVYFCASSLARGERLFFGHGTKLSVL.